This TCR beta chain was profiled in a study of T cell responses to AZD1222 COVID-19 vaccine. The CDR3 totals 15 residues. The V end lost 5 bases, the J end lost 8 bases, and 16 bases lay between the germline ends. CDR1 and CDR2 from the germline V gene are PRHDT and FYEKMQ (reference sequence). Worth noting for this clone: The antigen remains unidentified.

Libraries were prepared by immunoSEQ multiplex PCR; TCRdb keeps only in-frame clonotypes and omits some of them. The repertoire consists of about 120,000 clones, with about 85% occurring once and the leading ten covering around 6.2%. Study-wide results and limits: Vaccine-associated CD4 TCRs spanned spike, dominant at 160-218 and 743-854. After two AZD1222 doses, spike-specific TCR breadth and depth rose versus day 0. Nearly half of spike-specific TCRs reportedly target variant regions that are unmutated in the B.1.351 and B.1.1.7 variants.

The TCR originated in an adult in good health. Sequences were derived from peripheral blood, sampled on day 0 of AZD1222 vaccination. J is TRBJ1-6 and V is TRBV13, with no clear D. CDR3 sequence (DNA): TGTGCCAGCAGCGGACCTGCCGAGGTAGATTCACCCCTCCACTTT. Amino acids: CASSGPAEVDSPLHF.